Listed below are T cell receptor beta chains from one sample, sequenced in a study of cytomegalovirus exposure and HLA in healthy donors. Profiled with immunoSEQ multiplex PCR; TCRdb holds only in-frame clones, not every one. The data contain approximately 190,000 clones, 75% to 90% of them singletons. The sample consisted of PBMCs. The receptors were gathered from a man aged 35-49 years in good health and CMV-seropositive. Each CDR3 is given with its conserved first and last residue. A D gene is named only where the DNA matches it firmly. Only some rows state a clone size, as once, few, many or a class for expanded clones.

J gene: TRBJ2-7; V gene: TRBV7-2; clone size: NA; D gene: NA; CDR3 protein: CASSLSAPSSYEQYF; CDR3 DNA: TGTGCCAGCAGCTTAAGCGCCCCCAGCTCCTACGAGCAGTACTTC
J gene: TRBJ1-6; V gene: TRBV25-1; clone size: NA; D gene: TRBD1; CDR3 protein: CASSEEGASYNSPLHF; CDR3 DNA: TGTGCCAGCAGTGAAGAGGGGGCTTCCTATAATTCACCCCTCCACTTT
J gene: TRBJ2-5; V gene: TRBV7-9; clone size: NA; D gene: TRBD1; CDR3 protein: CASSMGQGRETQYF; CDR3 DNA: TGTGCCAGCAGCATGGGACAGGGTAGAGAGACCCAGTACTTC
J gene: TRBJ2-5; V gene: TRBV6-5; clone size: NA; D gene: NA; CDR3 protein: CASSSQGTRETQYF; CDR3 DNA: TGTGCCAGCTCCTCCCAAGGGACTCGAGAGACCCAGTACTTC
J gene: TRBJ1-6; V gene: TRBV5-4; clone size: few; D gene: TRBD1; CDR3 protein: CASRAGQHNSPLHF; CDR3 DNA: TGTGCCAGCAGGGCGGGACAGCATAATTCACCCCTCCACTTT
J gene: TRBJ2-5; V gene: TRBV15; clone size: NA; D gene: NA; CDR3 protein: CATSRGQFQETQYF; CDR3 DNA: TGTGCCACCAGCAGAGGGCAGTTCCAAGAGACCCAGTACTTC
J gene: TRBJ2-3; V gene: TRBV27; clone size: NA; D gene: NA; CDR3 protein: CASSLLRGIKTDTQYF; CDR3 DNA: TGTGCCAGCAGTTTATTGCGGGGTATAAAAACAGATACGCAGTATTTT
J gene: TRBJ1-3; V gene: TRBV6-1; clone size: NA; D gene: TRBD1; CDR3 protein: CASSESGGTGSGNTIYF; CDR3 DNA: TGTGCCAGCAGTGAGAGTGGCGGGACAGGGAGCGGAAACACCATATATTTT
J gene: TRBJ1-2; V gene: TRBV9; clone size: few; D gene: NA; CDR3 protein: CASSVGSDYGYTF; CDR3 DNA: TGTGCCAGCAGCGTAGGATCGGACTATGGCTACACCTTC
J gene: TRBJ2-5; V gene: TRBV30; clone size: NA; D gene: TRBD2; CDR3 protein: CAWSWTSGLWETQYF; CDR3 DNA: TGTGCCTGGAGTTGGACTAGCGGTTTGTGGGAGACCCAGTACTTC
J gene: TRBJ2-3; V gene: TRBV11-2; clone size: NA; D gene: TRBD2; CDR3 protein: CASSSLAGASTDTQYF; CDR3 DNA: TGTGCCAGCAGCTCTCTAGCGGGGGCTAGCACAGATACGCAGTATTTT
J gene: TRBJ2-5; V gene: TRBV5-1; clone size: NA; D gene: NA; CDR3 protein: CASSLGGGGETQYF; CDR3 DNA: TGCGCCAGCAGCTTGGGTGGGGGCGGTGAGACCCAGTACTTC
J gene: TRBJ1-6; V gene: TRBV19; clone size: NA; D gene: NA; CDR3 protein: CASRARYNSPLHF; CDR3 DNA: TGTGCCAGTAGGGCCAGGTATAATTCACCCCTCCACTTT
J gene: TRBJ2-7; V gene: TRBV4-3; clone size: NA; D gene: TRBD1; CDR3 protein: CASSQDPDRGRYEQYF; CDR3 DNA: TGCGCCAGCAGCCAAGACCCCGACAGGGGGCGGTACGAGCAGTACTTC
J gene: TRBJ2-2; V gene: TRBV6-1; clone size: NA; D gene: NA; CDR3 protein: CASYKGQLTGELFF; CDR3 DNA: TGTGCCAGCTATAAAGGACAGCTCACCGGGGAGCTGTTTTTT
J gene: TRBJ1-6; V gene: TRBV7-9; clone size: NA; D gene: NA; CDR3 protein: CASSLAGGSPLHF; CDR3 DNA: TGTGCCAGCAGCTTAGCAGGGGGATCACCCCTCCACTTT
J gene: TRBJ1-6; V gene: TRBV7-2; clone size: NA; D gene: NA; CDR3 protein: CASSSGSSYNSPLHF; CDR3 DNA: TGTGCCAGCAGCTCGGGGAGCTCCTATAATTCACCCCTCCACTTT
J gene: TRBJ2-2; V gene: TRBV12-5; clone size: NA; D gene: TRBD2; CDR3 protein: CASGLVNLAGVNTGELFF; CDR3 DNA: TGTGCTAGTGGTTTGGTAAATCTAGCGGGGGTTAACACCGGGGAGCTGTTTTTT
J gene: TRBJ2-2; V gene: TRBV10-3; clone size: NA; D gene: NA; CDR3 protein: CAISGFSGTGELFF; CDR3 DNA: TGTGCCATCAGTGGGTTTTCGGGAACCGGGGAGCTGTTTTTT
J gene: TRBJ1-1; V gene: TRBV9; clone size: NA; D gene: NA; CDR3 protein: CASSRDMNTEAFF; CDR3 DNA: TGTGCCAGCTCGCGGGATATGAACACTGAAGCTTTCTTT
J gene: TRBJ2-7; V gene: TRBV30; clone size: NA; D gene: NA; CDR3 protein: CAWSVSYEQYF; CDR3 DNA: TGTGCCTGGAGTGTTAGTTACGAGCAGTACTTC
J gene: TRBJ1-1; V gene: TRBV18; clone size: NA; D gene: NA; CDR3 protein: CASSPSVMNTEAFF; CDR3 DNA: TGTGCCAGCTCACCGAGCGTCATGAACACTGAAGCTTTCTTT